These 11 T cell receptor beta chains originate from one sample sequenced in a study of blood T cell repertoires in COVID-19. Clones were read by immunoSEQ multiplex PCR, and TCRdb kept only the in-frame ones, dropping some. The table includes tens of thousands of clones, 87% detected once. The sequenced sample was peripheral blood. These receptors originate from a man in his 60s with COVID-19, enrolled during active disease.

This clone was found once. V usage is TRBV18 and J usage is TRBJ2-2; TRBD2 agrees at 11 bases. The CDR3 is made up of 21 amino acids. Germline CDR1 and CDR2: KGHSH and LQKENI. V lost 2 bases and J lost 0; bases outside the gene matches: 14. CDR3 nucleotide sequence: TGTGCCAGCTCACCAGCAACACGACTAGCGGGATTCGCCCCGAACACCGGGGAGCTGTTTTTT. Its protein is CASSPATRLAGFAPNTGELFF.

The gene calls are TRBV9 and TRBJ2-1; TRBD2 might be the D (7 bases). The CDR3 contains 12 residues. Per germline, CDR1 SGDLS and CDR2 YYNGEE. V was clipped by 5 bases and J by 9 bases, with 12 bases between them. The CDR3 loop is CASSRGGFEQFF. The CDR3 region has the DNA TGTGCCAGCAGTAGGGGGGGCTTTGAGCAGTTCTTC.

This clone has only a few counts. The chain has TRBV3-1 (or the pseudogene TRBV3-2) and TRBJ1-1; 7 bases are shared with TRBD1. The trim removed 2 bases at V and 0 bases at J, leaving 12 bases unmatched. Germline assignment: CDR1 LGHDT and CDR2 YNNKEL (reference sequence). The CDR3 consists of 18 residues. In nucleotides, the CDR3 is TGTGCCAGCAGCCAACTAAGGACAGGCCGGGCCTTGAACACTGAAGCTTTCTTT. It yields the protein CASSQLRTGRALNTEAFF.

The chain recombines TRBV30 with TRBJ1-2; 8 bases are a match to TRBD1. Looked up from germline, CDR1 is GTSNPN and CDR2 is SVGIG (reference sequence). The CDR3 spans 13 residues. The J segment lost 7 bases and the V segment lost 0 bases, leaving 4 bases of the junction unmatched. The CDR3 nucleotides read TGTGCCTGGAGTGTGTCAGGGGGCGCTGGCTACACCTTC. Amino acids: CAWSVSGGAGYTF.

The rearrangement uses TRBV28 and TRBJ2-7; a possible D gene is TRBD1 (7 bases). From germline, CDR1 is MDHEN and CDR2 SYDVKM. The germline V and J ends were trimmed by 4 bases and 2 bases, with 21 bases remaining between them. CDR3 length: 17 residues. In DNA form, the CDR3 reads TGTGCCAGCAGTTCCCTAAGCCTGACAGGGAGGACCTACGAGCAGTACTTC. It translates to CASSSLSLTGRTYEQYF.

This chain connects TRBV19 to TRBJ1-4; no definite D call. V was trimmed by 7 bases and J by 4 bases, leaving 19 bases between them. The CDR3 loop spans 16 amino acids. From germline, CDR1 is LNHDA and CDR2 SQIVND (reference sequence). The CDR3 DNA is TGTGCCAGTACCCAAACGGGCAGGACTCATAATGAAAAACTGTTTTTT. The encoded protein is CASTQTGRTHNEKLFF.

The V call is TRBV20-1, the J call TRBJ1-4; D may be TRBD1 (6 bases). Deletions cut 3 bases from V and 6 bases from J, with 17 bases between. CDR1 and CDR2 (germline): DFQATT, SNEGSKA (reference sequence). CDR3 size: 15 residues. The CDR3 reads CSASRGGLVDEKLFF. The CDR3 DNA reads as TGCAGTGCTAGTAGGGGGGGGCTGGTTGATGAAAAACTGTTTTTT.

The chain couples TRBV28 to TRBJ2-7, with 11 bases that match TRBD2. The germline V gene encodes CDR1 MDHEN and CDR2 SYDVKM. CDR3 length equals 13 residues. The V segment lost 6 bases and the J segment 11 bases; nucleotides outside the gene matches: 9. Here the CDR3 reads CASSVAGGQLEYF. CDR3 nucleotide sequence: TGTGCCAGCAGCGTAGCGGGAGGGCAGTTAGAGTACTTC.

The rearrangement joins TRBV5-1 to TRBJ1-3; the D is unclear. In germline, CDR1 is SGHRS, CDR2 YFSETQ. Between the trimmed V and J ends, which lost 4 bases and 0 bases, there was a span of 8 bases. The CDR3 totals 14 residues. This chain's CDR3 is CASSEGVSGNTIYF. As DNA, the CDR3 is TGCGCCAGCAGCGAGGGCGTCTCTGGAAACACCATATATTTT. Complete variable domain (other parts from reference TRBV5-1 and TRBJ1-3): KAGVTQTPRYLIKTRGQQVTLSCSPISGHRSVSWYQQTPGQGLQFLFEYFSETQRNKGNFPGRFSGRQFSNSRSEMNVSTLELGDSALYLCASSEGVSGNTIYFGEGSWLTVV.

This chain connects TRBV12-5 to TRBJ2-3; possibly TRBD2 for D (7 bases). This CDR3 contains 15 residues. V was shortened by 4 bases and J by 1 base, with 12 bases between the two germline ends. Germline V gene data show CDR1 as LGHNT and CDR2 as FRNRAP. CDR3 sequence: CASGYVGGGTDTQYF. In nucleotides, the CDR3 is TGTGCTAGTGGTTACGTAGGGGGGGGCACAGATACGCAGTATTTT.

The V call is TRBV12-5, the J call TRBJ1-1; 10 bases line up with TRBD1. Losses at the gene ends were 6 bases for V and 11 bases for J; bases not matched to a gene: 9. This CDR3 is 13 amino acids long. Per the germline V gene, CDR1 is LGHNT and CDR2 is FRNRAP. CDR3 sequence: CASGHRDRGLAFF. CDR3 DNA: TGTGCTAGTGGACACCGGGACAGGGGTTTGGCTTTCTTT.